This T cell receptor (beta chain) was captured in a study of long-term antiretroviral therapy in people with HIV (dated by TCRdb to the early 2020s). Context from the whole study: The earliest samples were collected about a decade before the 2015 WHO recommendation for immediate ART, when ART was typically delayed until CD4 counts fell. This retrospective serial study examined whether starting ART and sustained HIV suppression were associated with changes in the composition and diversity of the TRB repertoire in peripheral blood. The cohort contributed about 200 cryopreserved PBMC samples from 30 adults with confirmed HIV infection, collected serially over a mean of around 6 years (range 1-12). Among the 30 or so participants with HIV, eleven to twelve were female. No cross-contamination during QIAcube processing turned up in test extractions that ran a monoclonal T-cell line alongside approximately 35 polyclonal samples. What the work shows at the level of the full study, not this receptor alone: Because PBMC availability was limited, only the TCR beta chain was sequenced, with no alpha chain pairing. Because cell numbers in pre-ART samples were limited, unsorted PBMC were profiled instead of sorted CD4+ and CD8+ T cells. The samples span the years 2004 to 2017, and the ART regimens used may be less effective than current regimens. Expanded TRB clones identified before ART initiation dominated the repertoire at all time points, although this dominance fluctuated and declined in many PLHIV after ART. CDR3 length ranges in HIV repertoires were narrower than in controls, and network structure suggested an antigen-experienced repertoire with only a slight naive shift after ART. No data were available on ART adherence, viral resistance or therapy changes, limiting inferences about post-ART repertoire changes. A significant increase in TRB diversity was found to be associated with ART initiation, although TRB diversity was observed to remain significantly below that of transplant donor controls even after long-term ART.

Sequencing of the TRB variable region was done with the immunoSEQ hsTCRB v3.0 assay at survey level resolution. TRB sequencing targeted a depth of about 35,000-50,000 T-cell genomes per sample. An Illumina MiSeq with a v3 150-cycle kit was used to sequence the pooled TRB libraries. In the original analysis: Repertoire analysis was performed in R inside a reproducible Nextflow workflow that covered QC, data transformation and analysis. LymphoSeq2, an R package for AIRR-Seq data exploration, was used to implement custom analyses. After excluding a few samples that yielded fewer than 5000 total TRB sequences, 150 to 200 HIV repertoires remained for analysis. Among the 200 or so HIV repertoires that were kept, some 61 were collected before ART initiation and under 150 were collected after ART initiation. Repertoires were downsampled to 5000 TRB nucleotide sequences, and summary statistics were averaged over 100 downsampling iterations. The analysis kept only TRB sequences whose CDR3 regions were at least seven amino acids long. A Shannon entropy-derived clonality score and the Gini coefficient were used to measure diversity. In the repertoire networks, any two of the top 5000 CDR3 amino acid sequences were connected whenever the two sequences differed by an edit distance of one. For TRB CDR3 amino acid sequences, GLIPH2 was used to predict antigen specificity groups and MHC restriction. To flag known associations with CMV, EBV, HIV or tissue antigens, CDR3 amino acid sequences were compared against VDJdb and McPAS-TCR. Pre-ART, post-ART and control groups were compared with Wilcoxon signed-rank tests and Holm-Bonferroni correction. TCRdb mirrors the immuneACCESS table, restricted to in-frame sequences. Some clones are absent from its copies; in checked studies, under half trace to an unresolved V gene, and the reason for the others is unknown. Clone size and V and J calls were adopted from that table, with D and trimming inferred from the DNA. The sample includes about 22,000 clones, with roughly 80% observed a single time. The ten largest account for 3.5% to 5% of the sample.

To note about this clone: Its antigen specificity is not known. Within one base of it there is no much larger clone, and no base qualities were kept.

To be included, a participant needed at least one PBMC sample from before ART initiation plus at least two post-ART samples. Every participant with HIV received treatment in the United States of America. Before DNA extraction, cryopreserved samples of about 0.95-10 million PBMC were thawed and washed. At the time of the earliest PBMC sample for each participant with HIV, ages ranged from about 23 to 60 years. Per participant, PBMC samples came from 1-4 timepoints prior to ART initiation and 2-8 timepoints following ART initiation, for a median of 7 samples. Serial HIV viral load, CD4+ T-cell count, ART history and demographic data were obtained for every participant. Using a Qiagen kit on a QIAcube, genomic DNA was extracted from unsorted PBMC, with samples processed in batches of 12. V and J lose 5 bases and 6 bases, and a span of 16 bases separates them. For CDR1 and CDR2, the germline V gene lists SGHAT and FQNNGV. From the cysteine up to the phenylalanine, the CDR3 has a length of 15 residues. Just the 45-base CDR3 DNA is kept, in frame starting at base 1.

The clonotype originates from a man aged 25 to 45 with HIV. The input for sequencing was unsorted PBMCs, taken less than 6 years after starting antiretroviral therapy. Recombination connected TRBV11-2 to TRBJ1-4, with a weak D call of TRBD1 (5 bases match). CDR3 loop: CASSHLVVGDEKLFF. The DNA sequence follows: TGTGCCAGCAGCCACTTGGTCGTGGGGGATGAAAAACTGTTTTTT.